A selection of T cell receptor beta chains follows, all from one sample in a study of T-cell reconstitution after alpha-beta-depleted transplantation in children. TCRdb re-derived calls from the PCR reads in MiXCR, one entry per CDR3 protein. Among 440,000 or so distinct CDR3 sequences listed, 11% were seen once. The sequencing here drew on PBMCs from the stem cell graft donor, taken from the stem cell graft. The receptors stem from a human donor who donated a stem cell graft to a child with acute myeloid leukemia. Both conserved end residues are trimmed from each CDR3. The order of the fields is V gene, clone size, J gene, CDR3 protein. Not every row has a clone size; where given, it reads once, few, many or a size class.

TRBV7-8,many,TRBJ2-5,ASSPTTGAETQY
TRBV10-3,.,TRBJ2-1,AISESAAVSNEQF
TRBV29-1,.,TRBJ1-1,SVLTGGDTEAF
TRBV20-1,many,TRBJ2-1,SASRGNEQF
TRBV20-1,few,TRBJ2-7,SARGSLGTGTYEQY
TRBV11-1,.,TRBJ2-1,ASSQKVMAYNEQF
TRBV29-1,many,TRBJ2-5,SVDRGKTQY
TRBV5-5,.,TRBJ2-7,ASSLLGTSGEKQY
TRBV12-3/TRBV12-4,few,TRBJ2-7,ASSLTGNEQY
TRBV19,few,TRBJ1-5,ATDDGRNQPQH
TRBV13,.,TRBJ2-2,ASRGAGVTNTGELF
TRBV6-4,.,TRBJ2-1,ASSPSREGLSSYNEQF
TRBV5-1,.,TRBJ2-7,ASDNRELPYRGQY
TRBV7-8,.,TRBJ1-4,ASSLVGAINEKLF
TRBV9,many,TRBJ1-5,ASSATGYSNQPQH
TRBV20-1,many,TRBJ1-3,SARDDQGNGNTIY
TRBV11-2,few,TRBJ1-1,ASSLEGTGTNTEAF
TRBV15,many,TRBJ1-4,ATSRDSDEKLF
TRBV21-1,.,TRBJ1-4,ASKTPEDWF
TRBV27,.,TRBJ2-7,ASSLFPLAGTAYEQY
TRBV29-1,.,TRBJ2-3,SVEDIGLGDTQY
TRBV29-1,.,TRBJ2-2,SVEDPNTGELF
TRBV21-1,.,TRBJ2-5,ASSNLYLRAAEKRQETQY
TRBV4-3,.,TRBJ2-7,ASSQARGGYGRYEQY
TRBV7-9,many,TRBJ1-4,ASSPPGQTNEKLF
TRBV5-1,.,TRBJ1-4,ASSFDRVGEKLF
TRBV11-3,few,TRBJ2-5,ASSLGSRGGPETQY
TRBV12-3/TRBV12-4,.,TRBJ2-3,ASSSGGTAETQY
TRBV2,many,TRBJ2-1,ASSASGGRSYNEQF
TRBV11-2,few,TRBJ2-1,ASSPPGPPGVVQF
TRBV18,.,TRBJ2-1,ASSPAGYHNEQF
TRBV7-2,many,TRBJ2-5,ASRYRVQETQY
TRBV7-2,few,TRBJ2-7,ASSLVTGGAYEQY
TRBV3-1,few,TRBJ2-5,ATSPRPQLQETQY
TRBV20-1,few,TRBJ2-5,SAGTGGRPQETQY
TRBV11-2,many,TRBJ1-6,ASRRPGQANSPLH
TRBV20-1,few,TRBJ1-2,SARVEGGIRT
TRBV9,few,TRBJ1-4,ASSVEAGGATNEKLF
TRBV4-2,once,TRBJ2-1,ASSQPNTSSRWARNNEQF
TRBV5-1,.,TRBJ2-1,ASSLFSGPAAEQF
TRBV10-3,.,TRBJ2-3,ATLGGQSNTDTQY
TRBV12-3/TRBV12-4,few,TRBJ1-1,ASLVQLGTEAF
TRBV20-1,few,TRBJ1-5,SVGQGGQPQH
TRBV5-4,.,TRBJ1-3,ASSPGTGRSGNTIY
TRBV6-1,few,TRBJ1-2,ASRTTGGGRYGYT
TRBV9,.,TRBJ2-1,ASMGGNNEQF
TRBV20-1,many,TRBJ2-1,SARDPQRTGGTEQF
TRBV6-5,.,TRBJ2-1,ASSYSGGSFYNEQF